The 5 T cell receptor beta chains presented below share a single source sample, sequenced in a study of tumor-infiltrating lymphocytes in primary liver carcinoma. Total RNA and DNA came together from approximately 20-30 mg of bulk tissue without cell sorting. The template, about 510 ng total RNA, yielded TCR beta cDNA made with a constant-region primer. Library construction for TCR beta comprised three nested multiplex PCR rounds performed with slightly modified ARM-PCR. Both of the initial two PCR rounds ran for nine to ten cycles and employed TRBV1-TRBV30 forward primers alongside a C-beta reverse primer. One entry per CDR3 protein, called by TCRdb with MiXCR from the multiplex PCR reads. The table has about 99,000 distinct CDR3 sequences, approximately 71% seen once; the top ten hold approximately 10%. Sequencing was carried out using liver tumor tissue from sampling region 5. The subset denotes: tumor region T5, tumor centre. These receptor sequences come from a woman aged 55-70 years with primary liver carcinoma and hepatitis B virus infection.

Comment on this clonotype: Since the CDR3 does not end with the conserved phenylalanine or tryptophan, this likely comes from a read error. The rearrangement uses TRBV11-2 and TRBJ2-2; 8 nucleotides agree with TRBD1. The J segment lost 3 bases and the V segment lost 9 bases, leaving 9 bases of the junction unmatched. Germline V gene sequence: CDR1 SGHAT, CDR2 FQNNGV. This CDR3 is 15 amino acids long. This CDR3 reads CASTRTGMDTGELFS. CDR3 DNA sequence: TGTGCCAGTACCCGGACAGGGATGGACACCGGGGAGCTGTTTTCT.

As concerns this clonotype: With a much larger clone just one base away, this may be a read error. The chain carries TRBV14 and TRBJ2-7; possibly TRBD1 for D (6 bases). This CDR3 is 13 amino acids long. CDR1 and CDR2 from the germline V gene are SGHDN and FVKESK. CDR3 protein: CTSSHPGVHEQYF. CDR3 nucleotides: TGTACCAGCAGCCACCCAGGGGTGCACGAGCAGTACTTC.

The chain links TRBV20-1 to TRBJ2-3; TRBD2 aligns across 11 bases. J lost 0 bases, V lost 1 base, and 12 bases had no gene match. The CDR3 loop spans 19 amino acids. The V gene's germline CDR1 is DFQATT and CDR2 SNEGSKA (reference sequence). The CDR3 region has the DNA TGCAGTGCTAGAGCCTTCACAGGAAGGACTAGCGGGAGCACAGATACGCAGTATTTT. Its translation is CSARAFTGRTSGSTDTQYF.

Of note for this clonotype: Mismatch with germline at one junction end may stem from a read error. This rearrangement joins TRBV30 to TRBJ2-7; 11 nucleotides agree with TRBD2. From germline, CDR1 is GTSNPN and CDR2 SVGIG (reference sequence). CDR3 length equals 15 residues. Written as DNA, the CDR3 is TGTACCTGCCCCACTAGCGGGAGCGGAATCAGCGAGCAATACTTC. Translation gives CTCPTSGSGISEQYF.

V gene TRBV5-5 combines with J gene TRBJ1-6; D gene unclear. The CDR3 is 16 residues long. Germline CDR1 reads SGHKS; CDR2 reads YYEKEE (reference sequence). Trimming cost V 6 bases and J 0 bases, with 13 bases left between them. CDR3 DNA sequence: TGTGCCAGCAAGGCTAGGATCAGCTCCTATAATTCACCCCTCCACTTT. Translation: CASKARISSYNSPLHF.